The 24 T cell receptor beta chains below all came from one sample that was sequenced in a study of T cell changes during pregnancy in multiple sclerosis (dated by TCRdb to about 2019). Library method: the immunoSEQ multiplex PCR assay. TCRdb took this table from immuneACCESS and kept in-frame rearrangements with V and J called. Such tables lack part of the clones; where checked against another copy, unresolved V genes explain under half of the gap, and the rest is unexplained. The sample has around 88,000 clones on record, 85% to 95% of them singletons. Approximately 2.6% of the sample lies in the top ten. Specimen: peripheral blood, collected in the first trimester of pregnancy. The receptors were gathered from a female donor with multiple sclerosis, enrolled in a pregnancy study.

In its sample, this clone was seen once. The chain employs TRBV28 and TRBJ2-5, with TRBD2 matching over 7 bases. CDR1 and CDR2 (germline): MDHEN, SYDVKM. The CDR3 runs to 13 residues. Trimming cost V 7 bases and J 2 bases; bases outside gene matches: 4. CDR3 sequence: CASKLGGQETQYF. CDR3 DNA: TGTGCCAGCAAGCTGGGGGGGCAAGAGACCCAGTACTTC.

The V call is TRBV2, the J call TRBJ2-7; D is perhaps TRBD2 (6 bases). CDR1 and CDR2 (germline): SNHLY, FYNNEI. The length of the CDR3 is 13 residues. The germline V and J ends were trimmed by 8 bases and 3 bases, with 14 bases remaining between them. CDR3 DNA sequence: TGTGCCAGCGAACGGGAGTATTTCTACGAGCAGTACTTC. Residues: CASEREYFYEQYF.

The chain has TRBV7-9 and TRBJ2-5; D is possibly TRBD2 (6 bases). Germline V lookup: CDR1 SEHNR, CDR2 FQNEAQ (reference sequence). V was pared by 10 bases and J by 4 bases, with 34 bases between. The CDR3 is 19 residues long. This CDR3 is CATPFPETGRLVGGETQYF. Here the CDR3 DNA reads TGTGCCACTCCTTTTCCGGAAACGGGAAGGTTGGTGGGAGGAGAGACCCAGTACTTC.

Turning to this clone: The sample holds other DNA sequences that translate to the same CDR3. The chain combines TRBV5-1 with TRBJ1-1; D ambiguous. V lost 0 bases and J lost 1, with 7 bases in between. In germline, CDR1 is SGHRS, CDR2 YFSETQ. The CDR3 length is 14 residues. The CDR3, as DNA: TGCGCCAGCAGCTTGGCCTCGGGGAACACTGAAGCTTTCTTT. It encodes CASSLASGNTEAFF.

This clone was observed a single time. J is TRBJ1-5 and V is TRBV27; D perhaps matches TRBD1 (5 bases). CDR1 is MNHEY, CDR2 SMNVEV, per germline (reference sequence). Trimming took off 0 bases at V and 0 bases at J, with 9 bases between the two ends. There are 16 residues in the CDR3. This chain's CDR3 is CASSLSGAGSNQPQHF. Here the CDR3 DNA reads TGTGCCAGCAGTTTATCAGGGGCTGGTAGCAATCAGCCCCAGCATTTT.

V usage is TRBV28 and J usage is TRBJ1-5, with D unclear. V was clipped by 8 bases and J by 5 bases, with 4 bases between them. This CDR3 has 10 amino acids. Germline CDR1 is MDHEN and CDR2 is SYDVKM. For the CDR3, the DNA is TGTGCCAGCGGAGATCAGCCCCAGCATTTT. This codes for CASGDQPQHF. Combining the CDR3 with reference TRBV28 and TRBJ1-5 gives the whole variable domain DVKVTQSSRYLVKRTGEKVFLECVQDMDHENMFWYRQDPGLGLRLIYFSYDVKMKEKGDIPEGYSVSREKKERFSLILESASTNQTSMYLCASGDQPQHFGDGTRLSIL.

The chain is built from TRBV30 and TRBJ2-3; 9 bases fit TRBD2. Trimming took 1 base from V and 1 from J; bases not matched to a gene: 3. Germline V gene lookup returns CDR1 GTSNPN and CDR2 SVGIG (reference sequence). This CDR3 comprises 15 residues. CDR3 in DNA: TGTGCCTGGAGTGGTAGCGGGAGAGGCACAGATACGCAGTATTTT. Its protein is CAWSGSGRGTDTQYF.

The chain uses TRBV25-1 and TRBJ1-5, with a tentative D call TRBD1 (6 bases). The CDR3 runs 15 residues. Between the trimmed V and J ends, which lost 6 bases and 5 bases, there was a span of 17 bases. Germline V gives CDR1 MGHDK, CDR2 SYGVNS. DNA of the CDR3: TGTGCCAGCAGGGCCCGGGGGGGGCTAGATCAGCCCCAGCATTTT. Translation gives CASRARGGLDQPQHF.

The rearrangement joins TRBV19 to TRBJ2-7; D possibly corresponds to TRBD2 (5 bases). The CDR3 contains 13 residues. The V and J ends lost 3 bases and 3 bases respectively, with 9 bases between them. Per the germline V gene, CDR1 is LNHDA and CDR2 is SQIVND (reference sequence). The CDR3 region is CASSIRGGYEQYF. The CDR3 DNA sequence: TGTGCCAGTAGTATCCGTGGAGGCTACGAGCAGTACTTC.

The rearrangement joins TRBV5-1 to TRBJ2-3; a weak D match, TRBD2 (5 bases). The CDR3 is 14 residues long. The germline V gene has CDR1 SGHRS and CDR2 YFSETQ. V lost 0 bases, J lost 3 bases, and 8 bases lay in between. Written as DNA, the CDR3 is TGCGCCAGCAGCTTGGGGACTCCGACAGATACGCAGTATTTT. Encoded protein: CASSLGTPTDTQYF.

The chain is built from TRBV6-4 and TRBJ2-2; 8 nucleotides match TRBD2. The CDR3 has 15 amino acids. The V segment lost 4 bases and the J segment 4 bases; nucleotides outside the gene matches: 5. CDR1 is MRHNA, CDR2 SNTAGT, per germline. CDR3 DNA: TGTGCCAGCAGTGTATCGAGCGGGAGCACCGGGGAGCTGTTTTTT. It encodes CASSVSSGSTGELFF.

CDR3 amino acids: CASSSATGGLYSNQPQHF. The CDR3 DNA reads TGTGCCAGCAGTTCGGCGACAGGGGGCTTATATAGCAATCAGCCCCAGCATTTT. This chain joins TRBV28 and TRBJ1-5, with 10 nucleotides matching TRBD1. CDR1 and CDR2 from the germline V gene are MDHEN and SYDVKM. Trimming cost V 4 bases and J 0 bases; bases outside gene matches: 9. This CDR3 has 18 amino acids.

The CDR3 is CATSREGRNEQFF. CDR3 sequence (DNA): TGTGCCACCAGCAGAGAGGGGAGGAATGAGCAGTTCTTC. This rearrangement joins TRBV15 to TRBJ2-1, with D perhaps TRBD2 (6 bases). CDR3 length equals 13 residues. Germline-derived CDR1 and CDR2 are LNHNV and YYDKDF (reference sequence). Trimming stripped 0 bases from V and 7 bases from J, with 7 bases between. The whole variable domain, filled in from reference TRBV15 and TRBJ2-1, reads DAMVIQNPRYQVTQFGKPVTLSCSQTLNHNVMYWYQQKSSQAPKLLFHYYDKDFNNEADTPDNFQSRRPNTSFCFLDIRSPGLGDTAMYLCATSREGRNEQFFGPGTRLTVL.

V is TRBV4-1 and J is TRBJ2-7; 7 bases are a match to TRBD2. Germline-derived CDR1 and CDR2 are MGHRA and YSYEKL. Trimming removed 1 base from V and 2 bases from J; junction bases left unmatched: 8. CDR3 length: 16 amino acids. This CDR3 is CASSQVEGTKTYEQYF. The CDR3, as DNA: TGCGCCAGCAGCCAAGTTGAGGGGACTAAGACCTACGAGCAGTACTTC.

This rearrangement joins TRBV27 to TRBJ2-2; D possibly corresponds to TRBD2 (6 bases). CDR1 is MNHEY, CDR2 SMNVEV, per germline (reference sequence). This CDR3 comprises 15 residues. The V and J ends lost 2 bases and 6 bases respectively, with 13 bases between them. The CDR3 is CASSLGAWGAGELFF. The CDR3 DNA is TGTGCCAGCAGTTTAGGGGCTTGGGGGGCCGGGGAGCTGTTTTTT.

The chain links TRBV6-1 to TRBJ2-1; 11 bases map to TRBD2. The germline CDR1 and CDR2 sequences are MNHNS and SASEGT. The V and J ends lost 8 bases and 7 bases, in that order; junction bases with no gene match: 10. The CDR3 totals 15 residues. CDR3 amino acids: CASVLAGGGENEQFF. CDR3 coding DNA: TGTGCCAGCGTCCTAGCGGGAGGAGGGGAGAATGAGCAGTTCTTC.

This sequence joins TRBV28 and TRBJ1-2; D remains unclear. The CDR3 is made up of 14 amino acids. Per the germline V gene, CDR1 is MDHEN and CDR2 is SYDVKM. V lost 5 bases to trimming and J lost 7 bases, with 17 bases between them. The chain's CDR3 is CASSLREGRGGYTF. The CDR3 nucleotides are TGTGCCAGCAGTCTAAGGGAAGGACGGGGTGGCTACACCTTC.

The CDR3 loop reads CASSLARDRGQGYTF. As DNA, the CDR3 is TGTGCCAGCAGCTTGGCCCGGGACAGGGGGCAAGGCTACACCTTC. The chain links TRBV5-6 to TRBJ1-2; 12 bases map to TRBD1. From germline, CDR1 is SGHDT and CDR2 YYEEEE. This CDR3 spans 15 amino acids. V gave up 0 bases and J gave up 8 bases; unmatched junction bases: 5.

CDR3 bases: TGTGCCAGCAGCTTTTCGCGGAACACCTACGAGCAGTACTTC. As protein: CASSFSRNTYEQYF. The chain uses TRBV7-2 and TRBJ2-7; D is undetermined. V dropped 3 bases and J dropped 2 bases, with 11 bases sitting between them. From germline, CDR1 is SGHTA and CDR2 FQGNSA. The CDR3 sequence is 14 residues long.

This clone has a single count. The V and J genes are TRBV9 and TRBJ2-1; 10 positions match TRBD2. V dropped 0 bases and J dropped 5; count of bases not matched to a gene: 2. Germline lookup yields CDR1 SGDLS and CDR2 YYNGEE. The CDR3 runs 15 residues. The CDR3 region is CASSVEREGNNEQFF. DNA for the CDR3: TGTGCCAGCAGCGTAGAGCGGGAGGGGAACAATGAGCAGTTCTTC.

This clone was picked up one time. The J gene is TRBJ2-1, the V gene TRBV6-4; 12 bases fit TRBD2. Germline V gives CDR1 MRHNA, CDR2 SNTAGT. Germline trimming cut 2 bases from V and 9 bases from J; bases unmatched to any gene: 2. The CDR3 has 14 residues. The CDR3 nucleotides are TGTGCCAGCAGTGACAAGGGACTAGCGGGTGAGCAGTTCTTC. This encodes CASSDKGLAGEQFF.

CDR3 in amino acids: CASSLTGQDYTGELFF. The CDR3 DNA sequence: TGTGCCAGCAGCTTGACGGGACAGGATTACACCGGGGAGCTGTTTTTT. V gene TRBV11-3 combines with J gene TRBJ2-2; 8 bases are shared with TRBD1. Germline V lookup: CDR1 SGHNT, CDR2 YENEEA. V shed 3 bases and J 3 bases; nucleotides not matched to a gene: 6. The CDR3 extends over 16 amino acids.

The CDR3 protein is CASSPAGSGRTYEQYF. The CDR3 nucleotides are TGCGCCAGCAGCCCCGCAGGGAGCGGGAGGACCTACGAGCAGTACTTC. The genes are TRBV5-1 and TRBJ2-7, with TRBD2 matching over 9 bases. V trimming: 4 bases; J trimming: 2 bases; junction bases outside the gene matches: 10. The CDR3 covers 16 residues. Germline CDR1 and CDR2: SGHRS and YFSETQ.

The chain links TRBV28 to TRBJ2-2, with D perhaps matching TRBD2 (6 bases). V lost 1 base and J 3 bases, leaving 9 bases between the germline ends. This CDR3 region has 15 residues. Germline-derived CDR1 and CDR2 are MDHEN and SYDVKM. The CDR3 loop reads CASSLLGTHTGELFF. DNA of the CDR3: TGTGCCAGCAGTTTATTGGGGACTCACACCGGGGAGCTGTTTTTT. Full variable domain (rest looked up from reference TRBV28 and TRBJ2-2): DVKVTQSSRYLVKRTGEKVFLECVQDMDHENMFWYRQDPGLGLRLIYFSYDVKMKEKGDIPEGYSVSREKKERFSLILESASTNQTSMYLCASSLLGTHTGELFFGEGSRLTVL.